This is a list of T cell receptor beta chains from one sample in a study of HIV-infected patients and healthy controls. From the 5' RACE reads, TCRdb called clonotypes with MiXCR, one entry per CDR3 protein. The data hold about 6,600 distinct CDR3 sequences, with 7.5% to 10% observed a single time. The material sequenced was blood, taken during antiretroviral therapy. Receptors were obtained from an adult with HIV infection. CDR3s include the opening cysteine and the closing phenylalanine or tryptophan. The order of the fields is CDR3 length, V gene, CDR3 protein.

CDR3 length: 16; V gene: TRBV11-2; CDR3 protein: CASSKGDRTPGNTIYF
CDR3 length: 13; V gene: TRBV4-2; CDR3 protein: CASSAGGANVLTF
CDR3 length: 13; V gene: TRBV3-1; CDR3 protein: CASSQGPGRDQYF
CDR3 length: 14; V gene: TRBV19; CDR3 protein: CASSMFGEGTEAFF
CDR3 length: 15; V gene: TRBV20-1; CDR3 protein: CSARDLTGSSYEQYF
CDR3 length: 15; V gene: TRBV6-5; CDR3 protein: CASSYSGQGGYEQYF
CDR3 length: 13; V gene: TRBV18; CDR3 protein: CASSPLGDQPQHF
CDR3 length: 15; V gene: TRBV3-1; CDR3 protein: CASSQGIRADPGYTF
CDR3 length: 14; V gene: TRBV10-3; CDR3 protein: CAISQASNTGELFF
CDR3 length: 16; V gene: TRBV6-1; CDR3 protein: CASSEVRRNSNQPQHF
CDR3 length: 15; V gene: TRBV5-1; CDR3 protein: CASSPYEGDYNEQFF
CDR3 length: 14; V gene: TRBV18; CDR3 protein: CASSPTNSYTEAFF
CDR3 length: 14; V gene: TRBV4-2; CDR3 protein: CASSQETGFEKLFF
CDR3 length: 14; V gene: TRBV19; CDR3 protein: CASSIAGSAGELFF
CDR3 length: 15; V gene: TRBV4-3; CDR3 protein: CASSQDGGSNEKLFF
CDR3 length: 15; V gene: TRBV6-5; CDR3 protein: CASSSTGGGGNGYTF